A single sample gave rise to the 18 T cell receptor beta chains below, sequenced in a study of tumor-infiltrating lymphocytes in primary liver carcinoma. RNA and DNA were co-extracted from approximately 20-30 mg of unsorted bulk tissue. A constant-region primer served to make TCR beta cDNA from around 540 ng total RNA. Each TCR beta library was derived from three nested multiplex PCR rounds that employed slightly modified ARM-PCR. The opening two PCR rounds, around 9 cycles each, paired TRBV1-TRBV30 forward primers with a C-beta reverse primer. TCRdb itself ran the multiplex PCR reads through MiXCR, one entry per CDR3 protein. The sample holds around 190,000 distinct CDR3 sequences, about 85% seen once. Sequencing was done on a sample of tumor tissue from primary liver carcinoma. The receptor source for this set is a man aged 35-49 years with primary liver carcinoma and hepatitis B virus infection.

This clonotype has a handful of counts. The gene calls are TRBV2 and TRBJ2-5; D possibly corresponds to TRBD2 (6 bases). CDR3 length equals 14 residues. Per germline, CDR1 SNHLY and CDR2 FYNNEI. V dropped 6 bases and J dropped 4 bases, with 15 bases sitting between them. CDR3 in DNA: TGTGCCAGCAGCACGGACGGGCGGGGAGAGACCCAGTACTTC. Translating it yields CASSTDGRGETQYF.

In the case of this clonotype: A much larger clone differs from this one at a single base, so this may be a read error. Written as DNA, the CDR3 is TGCGCCAGCAGCTTTCGAGGACAGGACGCAGGAAACATCATATATTTT. The encoded protein is CASSFRGQDAGNIIYF. V gene TRBV5-1 combines with J gene TRBJ1-3; 7 positions agree with TRBD1. This CDR3 is built from 16 residues. CDR1 is SGHRS and CDR2 is YFSETQ in the germline V gene.

Worth noting for this clonotype: The junction differs from germline at one of its ends, possibly a read error. The chain carries TRBV6-5 and TRBJ2-1; D perhaps matches TRBD1 (5 bases). The CDR3 contains 14 residues. CDR1 MNHEY and CDR2 SVGAGI come from the germline V gene. The CDR3 sequence is CGSSEDMVVNKQFF. The CDR3 DNA is TGTGGCAGCAGTGAGGACATGGTGGTCAATAAGCAGTTCTTC.

This clonotype was picked up many times. The chain employs TRBV5-4 and TRBJ2-7, with a possible D match to TRBD2 (6 bases). Per germline, CDR1 SGHNT and CDR2 YYREEE (reference sequence). V dropped 0 bases and J dropped 2 bases, with 12 bases sitting between them. CDR3 length: 15 residues. The CDR3 protein is CASSLEVAEAYEQYF. The DNA for the CDR3 is TGTGCCAGCAGCTTGGAAGTAGCGGAGGCCTACGAGCAGTACTTC.

Regarding this clonotype: At one boundary the junction diverges from the germline segment, which might be a read error. The chain employs TRBV20-1 and TRBJ1-5; D is ambiguous. This CDR3 has 13 amino acids. The germline gives CDR1 DFQATT, CDR2 SNEGSKA (reference sequence). DNA for the CDR3: TGCAGTGATAGGGCTTATAGCAATCAGTCCCAGCATTTT. This encodes CSDRAYSNQSQHF.

Concerning this clonotype: Since no conserved phenylalanine or tryptophan closes the CDR3, a read error is the likely cause. This rearrangement joins TRBV11-3 to TRBJ1-1; D gene uncertain. The CDR3 sequence is 15 residues long. CDR1 and CDR2 from the germline V gene are SGHNT and YENEEA. The CDR3 loop is CAISPGSSWGTEAFI. DNA for the CDR3: TGTGCCATCAGCCCAGGATCCAGTTGGGGTACTGAAGCTTTCATT.

The CDR3 DNA sequence: TGTGCCATTAGCTTAACCCCTCATGACGGGGAGACCCAGTACTTC. Translated: CAISLTPHDGETQYF. The rearrangement links TRBV11-2 to TRBJ2-5; no definite D call. Per germline, CDR1 SGHAT and CDR2 FQNNGV. V was clipped by 10 bases and J by 5 bases, with 23 bases between them. CDR3 length: 15 residues.

This clonotype was recorded once. One end of the junction does not line up with germline, which may come from a read error. The CDR3 loop is CASSTGQDRMHEEFF. CDR3 coding DNA: TGTGCCAGTAGTACCGGGCAGGACAGGATGCATGAGGAGTTCTTC. J is TRBJ2-1 and V is TRBV19, with 7 bases matching TRBD1. The CDR3 extends over 15 amino acids. The germline V gene encodes CDR1 LNHDA and CDR2 SQIVND (reference sequence).

In the case of this clonotype: This may be a read error: a much more frequent sequence differs by one nucleotide. This sequence joins TRBV28 and TRBJ2-1; 10 bases are shared with TRBD2. Germline V gene data show CDR1 as MDHEN and CDR2 as SYDVKM. The CDR3 contains 14 residues. The CDR3 region is CTSSLAGLATEQFF. CDR3 bases: TGTACCAGCAGTTTAGCGGGACTAGCGACGGAGCAGTTCTTC.

Points on this clonotype: A read error may account for a junction end that differs from germline. The genes are TRBV11-2 and TRBJ2-7, with 7 bases that match TRBD2. This CDR3 is built from 15 residues. Germline values: CDR1 SGHAT, CDR2 FQNNGV. The CDR3 nucleotides are TGTGCCACCAGTTTAGGACTAGGACGGTCCTACAAGCAGTACTTC. Translation: CATSLGLGRSYKQYF.

As concerns this clonotype: Given the absence of the conserved phenylalanine or tryptophan at the CDR3 end, a read error is likely. The chain couples TRBV29-1 to TRBJ2-3; no definite D call. V was pared by 4 bases and J by 12 bases, with 20 bases between. Germline lookup yields CDR1 SQVTM and CDR2 ANQGSEA. CDR3 size: 13 residues. In DNA, the CDR3 is TGCAGCGTTGGCCAGATTCGGGCAGATATACAGTATATT. Translated, it gives CSVGQIRADIQYI.

Points on this clonotype: One end of the junction does not line up with germline, which may come from a read error. The chain couples TRBV10-3 to TRBJ2-5; either TRBD1 or TRBD2 may supply D (6 bases each). This CDR3 has 14 amino acids. Germline-derived CDR1 and CDR2 are ENHRY and SYGVKD. The CDR3 DNA sequence: TGTGCCATCGGAAGGGGGGCCCTAGAAGAGACCAAGTACTTC. Residues: CAIGRGALEETKYF.

Concerning this clonotype itself: A read error is possible here, since a much larger clone lies one base away. The rearrangement uses TRBV5-1 and TRBJ1-5; D unresolved. Germline CDR1 and CDR2: SGHRS and YFSETQ. The CDR3 covers 13 residues. The chain's CDR3 is CANSSGPEQPQHF. The CDR3 DNA reads as TGCGCCAACAGCTCAGGACCGGAACAGCCCCAGCATTTT.

CDR3 loop: CSIKDRTARTDTQYF. CDR3 nucleotides: TGCAGCATTAAAGACCGGACAGCCCGCACAGATACGCAGTATTTT. The V and J genes are TRBV29-1 and TRBJ2-3, with D possibly matching TRBD1 (6 bases). CDR3 length equals 15 residues. Trimming shortened V by 8 bases and J by 1 base, and 19 bases separated the two germline ends. In germline, CDR1 is SQVTM, CDR2 ANQGSEA.

With respect to this clonotype: The junction departs from the called germline gene at one end, perhaps through a read error. The chain carries TRBV4-1 and TRBJ1-5; D call uncertain. The germline V gene encodes CDR1 MGHRA and CDR2 YSYEKL. The CDR3 is 16 amino acids. The CDR3 protein is CTSSPVERVGNQPQRF. CDR3 DNA sequence: TGCACCAGCAGCCCCGTTGAGAGGGTTGGCAATCAGCCCCAGCGTTTT.

The table lists this clonotype with a count of one. The germline gene is not matched at one end of the junction; a read error may be the cause. V is TRBV29-1 and J is TRBJ1-2; the D is unclear. The CDR3 is 13 amino acids. Germline V lookup: CDR1 SQVTM, CDR2 ANQGSEA. The CDR3 sequence: CTVRSGGAYVYTF. CDR3 coding DNA: TGCACCGTCCGATCAGGTGGCGCCTATGTCTACACCTTC.

Concerning this clonotype itself: Because the CDR3 is missing its conserved closing phenylalanine or tryptophan, this is likely a read error. The V gene is TRBV11-2, the J gene TRBJ1-4, with a possible D match to TRBD1 (5 bases). Germline V gene data show CDR1 as SGHAT and CDR2 as FQNNGV. CDR3 length: 14 amino acids. Here the CDR3 DNA reads TGTGCCAACAGCTTAGGGCAAGGGGCTGAAAAACTGTTTTAT. This encodes CANSLGQGAEKLFY.

Concerning this clonotype: The junction shows a germline mismatch at one end, possibly a read error. The rearrangement joins TRBV6-2 or TRBV6-3 to TRBJ1-1; 7 nucleotides line up with TRBD1. This CDR3 has 13 residues. Germline V CDR1 and CDR2: MNHEY, SVGEGT. CDR3 in DNA: TGTGCCAGCAGTCGACAGGGTTACACCGAAGGTTTCTTT. It codes for CASSRQGYTEGFF.